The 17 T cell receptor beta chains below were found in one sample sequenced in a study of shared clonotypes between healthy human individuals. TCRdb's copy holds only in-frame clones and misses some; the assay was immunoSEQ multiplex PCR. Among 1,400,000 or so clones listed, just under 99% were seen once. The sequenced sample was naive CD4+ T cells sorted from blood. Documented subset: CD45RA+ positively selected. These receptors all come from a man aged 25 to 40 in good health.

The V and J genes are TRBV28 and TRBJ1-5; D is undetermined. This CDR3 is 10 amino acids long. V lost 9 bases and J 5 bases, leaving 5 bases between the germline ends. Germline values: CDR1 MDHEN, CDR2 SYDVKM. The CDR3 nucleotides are TGTGCCAGTAATGATCAGCCCCAGCATTTT. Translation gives CASNDQPQHF.

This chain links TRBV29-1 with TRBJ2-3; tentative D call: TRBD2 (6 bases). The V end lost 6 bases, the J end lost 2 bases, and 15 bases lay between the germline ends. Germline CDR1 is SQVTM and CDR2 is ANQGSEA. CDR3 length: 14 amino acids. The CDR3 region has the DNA TGCAGCGTCGAGCCGGGACTCAACACAGATACGCAGTATTTT. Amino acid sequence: CSVEPGLNTDTQYF.

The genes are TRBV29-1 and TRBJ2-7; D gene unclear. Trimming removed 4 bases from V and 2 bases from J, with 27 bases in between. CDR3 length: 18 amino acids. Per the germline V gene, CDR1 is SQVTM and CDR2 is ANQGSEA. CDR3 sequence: CSVGSKLPLWAIPYEQYF. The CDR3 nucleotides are TGCAGCGTTGGATCGAAACTCCCCTTATGGGCAATCCCCTACGAGCAGTACTTC.

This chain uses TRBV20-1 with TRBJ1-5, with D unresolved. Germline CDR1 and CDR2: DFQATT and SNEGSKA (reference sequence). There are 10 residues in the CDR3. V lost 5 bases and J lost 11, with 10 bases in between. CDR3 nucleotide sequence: TGCAGTGCTTCAGACGGCTCCCAGCATTTT. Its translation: CSASDGSQHF.

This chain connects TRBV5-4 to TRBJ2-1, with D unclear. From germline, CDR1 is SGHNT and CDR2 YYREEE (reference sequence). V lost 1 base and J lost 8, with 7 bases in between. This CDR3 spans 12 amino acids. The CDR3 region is CASSLKGYEQFF. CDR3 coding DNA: TGTGCCAGCAGCTTGAAGGGATATGAGCAGTTCTTC.

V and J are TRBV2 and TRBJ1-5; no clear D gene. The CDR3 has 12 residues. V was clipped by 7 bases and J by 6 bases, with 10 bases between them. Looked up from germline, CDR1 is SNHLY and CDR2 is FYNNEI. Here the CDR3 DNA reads TGTGCCAGCAATGGCGAGGCTCAGCCCCAGCATTTT. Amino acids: CASNGEAQPQHF.

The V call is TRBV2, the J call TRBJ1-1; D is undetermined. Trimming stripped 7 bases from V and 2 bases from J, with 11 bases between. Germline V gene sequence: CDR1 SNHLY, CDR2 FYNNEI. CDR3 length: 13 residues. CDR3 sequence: CASTGFPNTEAFF. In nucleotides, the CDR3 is TGTGCCAGCACGGGGTTCCCAAACACTGAAGCTTTCTTT.

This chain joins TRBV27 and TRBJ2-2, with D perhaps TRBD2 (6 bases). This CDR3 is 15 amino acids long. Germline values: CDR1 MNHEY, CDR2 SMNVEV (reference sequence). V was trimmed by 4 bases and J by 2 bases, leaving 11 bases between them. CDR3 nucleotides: TGTGCCAGCAGTTCCGCCGGACTAAACACCGGGGAGCTGTTTTTT. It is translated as CASSSAGLNTGELFF.

CDR3 DNA: TGTGCCAGCACGGACAGGGGGCTTGAGACCCAGTACTTC. Amino acid sequence: CASTDRGLETQYF. V and J are TRBV25-1 and TRBJ2-5, with 11 bases identical to TRBD1. Looked up from germline, CDR1 is MGHDK and CDR2 is SYGVNS. The CDR3 totals 13 residues. V trimming: 7 bases; J trimming: 5 bases; junction bases outside the gene matches: 3.

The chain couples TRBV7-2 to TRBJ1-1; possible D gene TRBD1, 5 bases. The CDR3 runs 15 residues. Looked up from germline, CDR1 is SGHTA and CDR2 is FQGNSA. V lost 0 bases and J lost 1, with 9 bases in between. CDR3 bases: TGTGCCAGCAGCTTAGCGGGACCGACGAACACTGAAGCTTTCTTT. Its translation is CASSLAGPTNTEAFF.

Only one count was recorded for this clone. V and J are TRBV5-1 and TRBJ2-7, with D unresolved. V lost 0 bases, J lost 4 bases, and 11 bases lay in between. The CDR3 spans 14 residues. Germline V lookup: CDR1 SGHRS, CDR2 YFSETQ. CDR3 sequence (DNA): TGCGCCAGCAGCTTGGAGACACCACCTTACGAGCAGTACTTC. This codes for CASSLETPPYEQYF.

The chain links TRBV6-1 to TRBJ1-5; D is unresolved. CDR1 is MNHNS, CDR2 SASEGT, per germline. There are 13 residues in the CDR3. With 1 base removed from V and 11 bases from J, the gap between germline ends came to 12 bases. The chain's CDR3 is CASSEDGVLSQHF. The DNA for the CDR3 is TGTGCCAGCAGTGAAGATGGGGTCTTGTCCCAGCATTTT.

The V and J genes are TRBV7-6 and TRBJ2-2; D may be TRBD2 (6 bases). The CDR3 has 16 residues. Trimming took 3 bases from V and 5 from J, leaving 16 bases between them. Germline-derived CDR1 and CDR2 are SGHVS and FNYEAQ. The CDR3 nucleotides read TGTGCCAGCAGCTTCAGTCCGGGAGCTAGGACCGGGGAGCTGTTTTTT. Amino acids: CASSFSPGARTGELFF.

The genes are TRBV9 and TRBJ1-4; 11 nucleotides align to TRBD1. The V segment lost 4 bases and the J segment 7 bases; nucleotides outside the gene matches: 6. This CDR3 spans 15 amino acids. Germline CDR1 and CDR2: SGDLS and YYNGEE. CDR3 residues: CASSIGTGGSEKLFF. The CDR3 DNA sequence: TGTGCCAGCAGCATAGGGACAGGGGGAAGTGAAAAACTGTTTTTT.

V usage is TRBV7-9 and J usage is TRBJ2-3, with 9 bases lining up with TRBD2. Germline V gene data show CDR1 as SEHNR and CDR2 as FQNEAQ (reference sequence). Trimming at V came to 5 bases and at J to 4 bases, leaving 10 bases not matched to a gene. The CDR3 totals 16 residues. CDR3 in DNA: TGTGCCAGCAGCCCTCCGGCGGGACTAGCCTCAGATACGCAGTATTTT. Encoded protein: CASSPPAGLASDTQYF.

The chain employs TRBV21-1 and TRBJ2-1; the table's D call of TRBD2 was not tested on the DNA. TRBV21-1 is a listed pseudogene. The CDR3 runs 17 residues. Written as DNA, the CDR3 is TGTGCCAGCAGCAGAGGGGGCCGACTAGCGGGAGTAGGGGAGCAGTTCTTC. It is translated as CASSRGGRLAGVGEQFF.

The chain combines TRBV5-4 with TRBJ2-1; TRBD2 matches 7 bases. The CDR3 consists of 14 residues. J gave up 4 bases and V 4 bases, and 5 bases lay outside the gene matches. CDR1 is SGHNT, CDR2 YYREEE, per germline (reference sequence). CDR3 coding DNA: TGTGCCAGCAGCCCGGGGACTAATTACAATGAGCAGTTCTTC. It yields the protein CASSPGTNYNEQFF.